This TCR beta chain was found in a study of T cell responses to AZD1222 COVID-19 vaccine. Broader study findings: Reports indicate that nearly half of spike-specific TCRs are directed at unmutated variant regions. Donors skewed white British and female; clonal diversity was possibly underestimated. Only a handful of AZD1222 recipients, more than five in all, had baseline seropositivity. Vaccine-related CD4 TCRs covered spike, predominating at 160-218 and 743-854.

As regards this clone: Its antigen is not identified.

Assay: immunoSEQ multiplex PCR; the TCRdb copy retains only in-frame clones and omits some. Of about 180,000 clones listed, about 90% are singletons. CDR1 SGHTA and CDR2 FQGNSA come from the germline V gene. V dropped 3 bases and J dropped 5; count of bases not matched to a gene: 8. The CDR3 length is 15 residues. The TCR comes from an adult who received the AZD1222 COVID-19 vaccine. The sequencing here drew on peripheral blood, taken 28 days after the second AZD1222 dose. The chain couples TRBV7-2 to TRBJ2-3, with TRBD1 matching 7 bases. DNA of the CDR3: TGTGCCAGCAGCTTGAGCGGAGCAGGGGGAGATACGCAGTATTTT. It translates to CASSLSGAGGDTQYF. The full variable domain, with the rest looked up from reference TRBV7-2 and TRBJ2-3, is GAGVSQSPSNKVTEKGKDVELRCDPISGHTALYWYRQSLGQGLEFLIYFQGNSAPDKSGLPSDRFSAERTGGSVSTLTIQRTQQEDSAVYLCASSLSGAGGDTQYFGPGTRLTVL.